The 6 T cell receptor beta chains given below trace back to one sample, sequenced in a study of regulatory T cells in long-lasting Graves disease. The time point: persistent/refractory GD, antithyroid drugs over 5 years with positive TRAb. Extracted PBMC RNA gave rise to the TCR library. CDR3 regions were amplified by Arm-PCR using iRepertoire HTBI primers to build TCR beta libraries. One entry per CDR3 protein, called by TCRdb with MiXCR from the multiplex PCR reads. The table shows some 370,000 distinct CDR3 sequences, with more than 20% occurring only once. The sequenced sample was peripheral blood mononuclear cells (PBMCs), obtained when the disease was refractory, from a patient treated with antithyroid drugs. The receptors shown here come from a female donor with Graves disease.

The chain couples TRBV27 to TRBJ1-5, with D possibly being TRBD1 (6 bases). The CDR3 contains 13 residues. Germline V CDR1 and CDR2: MNHEY, SMNVEV (reference sequence). V lost 6 bases, J lost 4 bases, and 10 bases lay in between. CDR3: CASSWGANQPQHF. As DNA, the CDR3 is TGTGCCAGCAGCTGGGGGGCGAATCAGCCCCAGCATTTT.

The V call is TRBV10-2, the J call TRBJ1-3; 9 positions agree with TRBD1. J lost 3 bases, V lost 7 bases, and 4 bases had no gene match. Per germline, CDR1 WSHSY and CDR2 SAAADI. CDR3 length: 14 residues. The CDR3 bases are TGCGCCAGCAACTACAGGGGGCATGGAAACACCATATATTTT. Translated, it gives CASNYRGHGNTIYF.

At least ten counts were recorded for this clonotype. The chain recombines TRBV10-1 with TRBJ2-5, with TRBD1 as a possible D gene (5 bases). This CDR3 comprises 14 residues. V lost 2 bases and J 4 bases, leaving 11 bases between the germline ends. Germline CDR1 and CDR2: WNHNN and SYGVQD (reference sequence). CDR3 in amino acids: CASSEARVRETQYF. Here the CDR3 DNA reads TGCGCCAGCAGTGAGGCCAGGGTCAGAGAGACCCAGTACTTC.

The chain carries TRBV7-3 and TRBJ2-7; D may correspond to TRBD1 or TRBD2 (6 bases each). Germline loops: CDR1 SGHTA, CDR2 FQGTGA. V shed 1 base and J shed 3 bases, with 16 bases lying between them. The CDR3 is 16 residues long. The CDR3 region has the DNA TGTGCCAGCAGCTTAAGGAGGGGGACGGGATACTACGAGCAGTACTTC. Translation: CASSLRRGTGYYEQYF. Looking up the rest from reference TRBV7-3 and TRBJ2-7 gives the full variable domain: GAGVSQTPSNKVTEKGKYVELRCDPISGHTALYWYRQSLGQGPEFLIYFQGTGAADDSGLPNDRFFAVRPEGSVSTLKIQRTERGDSAVYLCASSLRRGTGYYEQYFGPGTRLTVT.

This clonotype was seen many times. V and J are TRBV11-2 and TRBJ1-2; D is perhaps TRBD1 (5 bases). The CDR3 is 14 amino acids. Looked up from germline, CDR1 is SGHAT and CDR2 is FQNNGV. Trimming left V 2 bases short and J 1 base short, with 8 bases between. In nucleotides, the CDR3 is TGTGCCAGCAGCTTAAGAGGGGATAACTATGGCTACACCTTC. Translated: CASSLRGDNYGYTF.

Worth noting for this clonotype: One junction end does not reproduce the germline sequence, and a read error may be involved. This rearrangement joins TRBV27 to TRBJ2-2; a possible D gene is TRBD2 (5 bases). Germline V gene data show CDR1 as MNHEY and CDR2 as SMNVEV (reference sequence). CDR3 length equals 12 residues. The CDR3 DNA reads as TGTGCCAGCAGCTACGGGTCCGGGGAGCTATTTTTT. The encoded protein is CASSYGSGELFF.